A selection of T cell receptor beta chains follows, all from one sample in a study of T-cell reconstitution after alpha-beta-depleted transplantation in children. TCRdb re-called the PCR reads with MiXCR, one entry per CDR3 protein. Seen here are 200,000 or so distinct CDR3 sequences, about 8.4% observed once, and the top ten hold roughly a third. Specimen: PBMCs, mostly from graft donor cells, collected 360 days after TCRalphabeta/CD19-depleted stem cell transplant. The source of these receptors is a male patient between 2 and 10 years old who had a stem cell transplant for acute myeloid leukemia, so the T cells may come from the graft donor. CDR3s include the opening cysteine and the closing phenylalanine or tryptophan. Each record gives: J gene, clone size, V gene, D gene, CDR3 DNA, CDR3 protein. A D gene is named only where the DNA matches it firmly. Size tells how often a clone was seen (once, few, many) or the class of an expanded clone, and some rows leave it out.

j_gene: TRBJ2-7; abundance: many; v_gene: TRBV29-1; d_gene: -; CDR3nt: TGCAGCGTTGAATCGGACAGATACTACGAGCAGTACTTC; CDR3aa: CSVESDRYYEQYF
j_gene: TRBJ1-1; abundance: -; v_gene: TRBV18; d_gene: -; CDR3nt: TGTGCCAGCTCACCAGCACAGGGTAATCAGGCTTTCTTT; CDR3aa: CASSPAQGNQAFF
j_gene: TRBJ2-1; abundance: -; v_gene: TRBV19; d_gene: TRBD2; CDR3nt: TGTGCCAGTAGTATGAGGACTAGCGGGAGGGCCGGGAAACTCAATGAGCAGTTCTTC; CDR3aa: CASSMRTSGRAGKLNEQFF
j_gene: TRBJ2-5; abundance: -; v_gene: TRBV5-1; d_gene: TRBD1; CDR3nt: TGCGCCAGCAGCCGTACAGGGGGCAGGGAGACCCAGTACTTC; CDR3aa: CASSRTGGRETQYF
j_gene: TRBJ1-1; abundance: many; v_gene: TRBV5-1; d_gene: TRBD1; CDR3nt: TGCGCCAGCAGCTTGGCTCCAGGGGGTGAAGCTTTCTTT; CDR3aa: CASSLAPGGEAFF
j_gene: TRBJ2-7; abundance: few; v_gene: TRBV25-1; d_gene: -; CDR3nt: TGTGCCAGCAGTGCCCTTGACCTTTACCACCACGAGCAGTACTTC; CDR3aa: CASSALDLYHHEQYF
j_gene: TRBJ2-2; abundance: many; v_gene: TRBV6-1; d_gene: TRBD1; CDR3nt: TGTGCCAGCACCCTATCTCCAGGGGGCAACACCGGGGAGCTGTTTTTT; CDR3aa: CASTLSPGGNTGELFF
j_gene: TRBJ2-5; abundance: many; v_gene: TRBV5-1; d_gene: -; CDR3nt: TGCGCCAGCAGCATCGAACAAGAGACCCAGTACTTC; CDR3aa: CASSIEQETQYF
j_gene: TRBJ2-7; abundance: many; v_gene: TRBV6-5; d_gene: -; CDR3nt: TGTGCCAGCAGGGGGAGCTCCTACGAGCAGTACTTC; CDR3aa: CASRGSSYEQYF
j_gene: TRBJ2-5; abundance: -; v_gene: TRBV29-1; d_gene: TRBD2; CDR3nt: TGCAGCGTTGAAAGGGGGGGTAGCGGGAGCGGAGAGACCCAGTACTTC; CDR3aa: CSVERGGSGSGETQYF
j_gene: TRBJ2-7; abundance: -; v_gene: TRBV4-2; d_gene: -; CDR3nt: TGTGCCAGCAGCCAAGATTCTCCAGGAGCGGGCTACGAGCAGTACTTC; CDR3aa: CASSQDSPGAGYEQYF
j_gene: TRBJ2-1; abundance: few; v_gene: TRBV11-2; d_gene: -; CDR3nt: TGTGCCAGCAGCTTCCCCGGGGAGGGGGTTAGCGGGCTTAGCTCCTACAATGAGCAGTTCTTC; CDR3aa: CASSFPGEGVSGLSSYNEQFF
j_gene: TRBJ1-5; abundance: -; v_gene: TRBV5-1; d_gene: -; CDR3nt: TGCGCCAGCAGCTACCGGGACGCCCTTAGATATAGCAATCAGCCCCAGCATTTT; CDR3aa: CASSYRDALRYSNQPQHF
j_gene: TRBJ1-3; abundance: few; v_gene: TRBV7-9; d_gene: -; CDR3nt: TGTGCCACCAGCCCATCGGGGTTCGGAAACACCATATATTTT; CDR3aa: CATSPSGFGNTIYF
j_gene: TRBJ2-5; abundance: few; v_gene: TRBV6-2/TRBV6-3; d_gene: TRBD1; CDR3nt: TGTGCCAGCAGTTACGGACAGGGGAGATTGGAGACCCAGTACTTC; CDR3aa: CASSYGQGRLETQYF
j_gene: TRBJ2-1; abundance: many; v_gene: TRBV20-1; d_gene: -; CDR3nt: TGCAGTGCTAGCTACGATGAGCAGTTCTTC; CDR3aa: CSASYDEQFF
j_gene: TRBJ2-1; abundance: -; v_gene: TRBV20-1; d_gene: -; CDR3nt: TGCAGTGCTAGGCCCAAGGGCAATGAGCAGTTCTTC; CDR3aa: CSARPKGNEQFF
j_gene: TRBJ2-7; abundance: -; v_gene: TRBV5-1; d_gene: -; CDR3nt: TGCGCCAGCAGCTTGGACGGGAGACGGTACGAGCAGTACTTC; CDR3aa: CASSLDGRRYEQYF
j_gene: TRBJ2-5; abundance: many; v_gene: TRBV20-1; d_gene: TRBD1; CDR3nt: TGCAGTGCTAGAACAGGGGCCCAAAGCAGGACCCAGTACTTC; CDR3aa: CSARTGAQSRTQYF
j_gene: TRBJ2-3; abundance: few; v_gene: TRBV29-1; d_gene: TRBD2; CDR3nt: TGCAGCGTCCTAGGGACTAGGCGACTCACAGATACGCAGTATTTT; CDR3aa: CSVLGTRRLTDTQYF
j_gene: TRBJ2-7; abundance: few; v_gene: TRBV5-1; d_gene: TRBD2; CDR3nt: TGCGCCAGCAGCTTGAAACTAGCGGGAGAGCACGAGCAGTACTTC; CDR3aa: CASSLKLAGEHEQYF
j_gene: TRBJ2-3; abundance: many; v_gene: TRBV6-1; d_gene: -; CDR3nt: TGTGCCAGCACCGAAGAACTTACAGATACGCAGTATTTT; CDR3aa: CASTEELTDTQYF
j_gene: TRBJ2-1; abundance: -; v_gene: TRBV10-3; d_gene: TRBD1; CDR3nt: TGTGCCATCAAGGCAGTCCGGGACAGAGAGCAGTTCTTC; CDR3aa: CAIKAVRDREQFF
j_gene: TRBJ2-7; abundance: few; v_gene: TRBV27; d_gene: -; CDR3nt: TGTGCCAGCAGCTCCCTCGGGACCGCCCTCCGGGAGCAGTACTTC; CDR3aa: CASSSLGTALREQYF
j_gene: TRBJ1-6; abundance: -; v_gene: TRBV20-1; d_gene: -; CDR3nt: TGCAGTGCTAGAGATGAGCTGAGCTCCTATAATTCACCCCTCCACTTT; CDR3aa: CSARDELSSYNSPLHF
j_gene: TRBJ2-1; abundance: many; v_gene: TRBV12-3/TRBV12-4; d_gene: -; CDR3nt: TGTGCCAGCAGTTACCGGGACTCTCCGAGAAATGAGCAGTTCTTC; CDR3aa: CASSYRDSPRNEQFF
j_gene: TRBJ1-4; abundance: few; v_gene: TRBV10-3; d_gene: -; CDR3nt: TGTGCCATCAGTGAGTCGAGGACAGTTCCTGAAAAACTGTTTTTT; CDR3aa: CAISESRTVPEKLFF
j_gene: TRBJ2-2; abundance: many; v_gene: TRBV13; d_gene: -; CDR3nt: TGTGCCAGCAGCTTCCTCTCCCCTAAGACCGGGGAGCTGTTTTTT; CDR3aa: CASSFLSPKTGELFF
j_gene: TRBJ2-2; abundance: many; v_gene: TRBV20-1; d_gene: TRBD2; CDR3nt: TGCAGTGCTCTTAGCGGGAGGGCCGGGGAGCTGTTTTTT; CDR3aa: CSALSGRAGELFF
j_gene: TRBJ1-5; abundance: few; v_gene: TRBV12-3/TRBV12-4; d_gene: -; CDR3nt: TGTGCCAGCAGTGACCCGGACAGTAGCAATCAGCCCCAGCATTTT; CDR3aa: CASSDPDSSNQPQHF
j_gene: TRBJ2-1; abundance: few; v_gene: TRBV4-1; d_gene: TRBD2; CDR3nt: TGCGCCAGCAGCCAAAGACTAGCGGGAGATGAGCAGTTCTTC; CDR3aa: CASSQRLAGDEQFF
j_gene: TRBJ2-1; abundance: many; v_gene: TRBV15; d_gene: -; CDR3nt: TGTGCCACCAGCAGAGTGGGATACAATGAGCAGTTCTTC; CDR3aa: CATSRVGYNEQFF
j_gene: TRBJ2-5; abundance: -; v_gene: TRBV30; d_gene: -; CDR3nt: TGTGCCTGGAGTGTAATCCGGGGTGAGACCCAGTACTTC; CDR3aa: CAWSVIRGETQYF
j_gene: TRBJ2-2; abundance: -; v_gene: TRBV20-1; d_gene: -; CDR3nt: TGCAGTGCTCCTCAGACTCGAAACACCGGGGAGCTGTTTTTT; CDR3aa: CSAPQTRNTGELFF
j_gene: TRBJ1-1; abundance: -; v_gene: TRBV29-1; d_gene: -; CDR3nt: TGCAGCGTTGAACCCCCCAGTTGGGGTGGGACTGAAGCTTTCTTT; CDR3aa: CSVEPPSWGGTEAFF
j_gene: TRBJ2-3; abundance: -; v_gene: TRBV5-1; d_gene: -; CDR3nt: TGCGCCAGCAGGGGGCCGGTTCACACAGATACGCAGTATTTT; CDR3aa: CASRGPVHTDTQYF
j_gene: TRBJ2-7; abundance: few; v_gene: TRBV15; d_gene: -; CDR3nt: TGTGCCACCAGCCGTTGGGGAACGGATTACGAGCAGTACTTC; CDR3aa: CATSRWGTDYEQYF
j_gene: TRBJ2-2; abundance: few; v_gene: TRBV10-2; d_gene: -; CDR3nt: TGCGCCAGCAGAGGGGTCGGCACCGGGGAGCTGTTTTTT; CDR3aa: CASRGVGTGELFF
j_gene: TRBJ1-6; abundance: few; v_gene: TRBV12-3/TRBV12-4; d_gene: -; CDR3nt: TGTGCCAGCAGTTTGGGTCGGGGCATTAATTCACCCCTCCACTTT; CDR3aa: CASSLGRGINSPLHF
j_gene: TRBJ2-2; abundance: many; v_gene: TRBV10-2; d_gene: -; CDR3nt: TGCGCCAGCAGTGAGCTAGGGACCGGGGAGCTGTTTTTT; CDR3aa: CASSELGTGELFF
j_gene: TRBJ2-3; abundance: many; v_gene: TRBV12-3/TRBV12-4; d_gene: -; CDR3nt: TGTGCCAGCACATCCACCCGGGGAAGCACAGATACGCAGTATTTT; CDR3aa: CASTSTRGSTDTQYF
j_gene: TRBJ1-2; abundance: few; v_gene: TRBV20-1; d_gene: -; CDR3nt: TGCAGTGCCAGGACCCCCGGAGCTTATGGCTACACCTTC; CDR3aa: CSARTPGAYGYTF
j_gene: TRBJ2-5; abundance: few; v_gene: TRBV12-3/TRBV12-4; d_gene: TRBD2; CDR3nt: TGTGCCAGCAATCCGGGAGGCTCGGAGACCCAGTACTTC; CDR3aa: CASNPGGSETQYF
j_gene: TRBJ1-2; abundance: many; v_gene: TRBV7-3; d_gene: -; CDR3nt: TGTGCCAGCAGCCCAGACAGATCTAACTATGGCTACACCTTC; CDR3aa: CASSPDRSNYGYTF
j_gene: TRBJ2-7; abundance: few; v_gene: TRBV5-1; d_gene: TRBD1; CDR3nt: TGCGCCAGCAGCTTGGCCCAGAATATCGACAGGGCAGGATCCTACGAGCAGTACTTC; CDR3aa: CASSLAQNIDRAGSYEQYF
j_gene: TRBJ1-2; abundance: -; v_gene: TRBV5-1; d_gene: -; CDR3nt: TGCGCCAGCAGCTCCGGACAGCTCTCATATGGCTACACCTTC; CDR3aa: CASSSGQLSYGYTF
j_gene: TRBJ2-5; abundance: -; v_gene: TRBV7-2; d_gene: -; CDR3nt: TGTGCCAGCAGCTTAGTCGGGCTGCGCCAAGAGACCCAGTACTTC; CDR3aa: CASSLVGLRQETQYF
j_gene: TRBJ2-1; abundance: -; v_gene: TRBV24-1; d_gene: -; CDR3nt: TGTGCCACCAGTGATGCGGGATTTGAGCAGTTCTTC; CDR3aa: CATSDAGFEQFF
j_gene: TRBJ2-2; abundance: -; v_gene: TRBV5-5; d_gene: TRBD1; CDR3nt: TGTGCCAGCAGCTTGACAGGGGGCGCTTTCGACGGGGAGCTGTTTTTT; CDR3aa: CASSLTGGAFDGELFF